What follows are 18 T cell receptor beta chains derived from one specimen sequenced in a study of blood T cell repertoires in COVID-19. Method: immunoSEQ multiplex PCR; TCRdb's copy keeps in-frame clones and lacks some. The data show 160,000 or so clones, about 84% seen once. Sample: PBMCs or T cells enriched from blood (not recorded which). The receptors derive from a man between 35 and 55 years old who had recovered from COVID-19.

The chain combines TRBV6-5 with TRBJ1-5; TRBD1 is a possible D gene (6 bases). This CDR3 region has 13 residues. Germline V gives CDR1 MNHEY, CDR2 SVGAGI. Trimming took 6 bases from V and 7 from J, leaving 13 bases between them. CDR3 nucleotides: TGTGCCAGCAGGCAAAACAGGGCCCAGCCCCAGCATTTT. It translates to CASRQNRAQPQHF.

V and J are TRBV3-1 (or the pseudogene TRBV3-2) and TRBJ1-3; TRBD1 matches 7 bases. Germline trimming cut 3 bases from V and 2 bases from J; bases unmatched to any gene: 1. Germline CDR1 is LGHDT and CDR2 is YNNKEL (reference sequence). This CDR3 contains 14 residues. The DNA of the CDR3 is TGTGCCAGCAGCCAGAGGGGGCCTGGAAACACCATATATTTT. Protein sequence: CASSQRGPGNTIYF.

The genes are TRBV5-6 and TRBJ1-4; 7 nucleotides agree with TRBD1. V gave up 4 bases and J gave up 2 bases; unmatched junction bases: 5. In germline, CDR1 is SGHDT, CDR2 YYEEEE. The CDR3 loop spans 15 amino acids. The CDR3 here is CASSLGDSTNEKLFF. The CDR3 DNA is TGTGCCAGCAGCCTAGGGGACAGCACTAATGAAAAACTGTTTTTT.

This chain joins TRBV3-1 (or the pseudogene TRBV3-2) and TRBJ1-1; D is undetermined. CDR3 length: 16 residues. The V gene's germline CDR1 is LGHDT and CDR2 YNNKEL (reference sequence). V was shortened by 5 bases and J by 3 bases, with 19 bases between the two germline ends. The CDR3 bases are TGTGCCAGCAGCTCCGCTATTCCTGCGCGGGACACTGAAGCTTTCTTT. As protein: CASSSAIPARDTEAFF.

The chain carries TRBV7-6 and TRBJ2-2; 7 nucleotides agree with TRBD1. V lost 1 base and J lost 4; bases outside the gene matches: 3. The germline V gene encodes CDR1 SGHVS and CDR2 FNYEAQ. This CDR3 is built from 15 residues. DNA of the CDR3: TGTGCCAGCAGCTTAGTCGCAGGGGGCACCGGGGAGCTGTTTTTT. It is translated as CASSLVAGGTGELFF.

CDR3 loop: CASRGVLAAEAFF. CDR3 coding DNA: TGTGCCAGCAGGGGAGTTTTAGCCGCTGAAGCTTTCTTT. V and J are TRBV6-5 and TRBJ1-1; D is unclear. Trimming removed 6 bases from V and 6 bases from J, with 14 bases in between. CDR3 length equals 13 residues. Per the germline V gene, CDR1 is MNHEY and CDR2 is SVGAGI.

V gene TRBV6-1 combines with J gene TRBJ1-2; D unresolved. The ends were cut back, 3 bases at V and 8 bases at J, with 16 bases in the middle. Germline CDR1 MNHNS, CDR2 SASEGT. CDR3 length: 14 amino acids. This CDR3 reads CASSDIGEMGGYTF. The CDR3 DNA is TGTGCCAGCAGTGATATCGGGGAGATGGGGGGCTACACCTTC.

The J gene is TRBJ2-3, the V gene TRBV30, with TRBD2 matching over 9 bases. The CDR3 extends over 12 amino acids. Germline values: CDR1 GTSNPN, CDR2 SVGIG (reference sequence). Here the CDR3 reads CVSGGQTDTQYF. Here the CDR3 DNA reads TGTGTGAGCGGGGGGCAGACAGATACGCAGTATTTT.

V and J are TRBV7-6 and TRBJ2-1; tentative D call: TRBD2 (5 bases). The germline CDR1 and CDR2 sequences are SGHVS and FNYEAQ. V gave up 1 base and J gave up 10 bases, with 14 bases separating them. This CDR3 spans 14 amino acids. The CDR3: CASSLDEGRIEQFF. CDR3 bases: TGTGCCAGCAGCTTAGATGAGGGCCGGATAGAGCAGTTCTTC.

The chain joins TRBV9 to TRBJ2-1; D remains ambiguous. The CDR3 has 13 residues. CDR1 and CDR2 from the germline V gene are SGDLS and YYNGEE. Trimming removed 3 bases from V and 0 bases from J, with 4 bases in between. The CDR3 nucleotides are TGTGCCAGCAGCGGGGCCTCCTACAATGAGCAGTTCTTC. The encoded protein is CASSGASYNEQFF.

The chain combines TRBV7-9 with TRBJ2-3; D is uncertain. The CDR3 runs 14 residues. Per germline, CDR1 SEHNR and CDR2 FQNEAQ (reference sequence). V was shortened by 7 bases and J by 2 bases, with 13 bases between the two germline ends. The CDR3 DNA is TGTGCCAGCAAATACTACCGGAACACAGATACGCAGTATTTT. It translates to CASKYYRNTDTQYF.

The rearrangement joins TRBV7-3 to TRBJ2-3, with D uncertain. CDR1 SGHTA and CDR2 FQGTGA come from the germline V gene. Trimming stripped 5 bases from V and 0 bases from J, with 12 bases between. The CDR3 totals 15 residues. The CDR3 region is CASSPQASSTDTQYF. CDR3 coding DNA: TGTGCCAGCAGCCCCCAAGCGTCTAGCACAGATACGCAGTATTTT.

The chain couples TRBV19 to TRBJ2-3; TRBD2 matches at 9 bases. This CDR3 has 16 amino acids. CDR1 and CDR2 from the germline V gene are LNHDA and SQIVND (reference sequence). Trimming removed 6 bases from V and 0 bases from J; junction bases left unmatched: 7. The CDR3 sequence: CASRAAGGSSTDTQYF. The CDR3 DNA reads TGTGCCAGTAGGGCAGCGGGGGGATCTAGCACAGATACGCAGTATTTT.

DNA of the CDR3: TGTGCCAGCAGTGAACCGAGCGGGGGGCGCTACGAGCAGTACTTC. Protein sequence: CASSEPSGGRYEQYF. The chain uses TRBV2 and TRBJ2-7; 9 bases agree with TRBD2. Germline CDR1 and CDR2: SNHLY and FYNNEI. The trim removed 2 bases at V and 3 bases at J, leaving 5 bases unmatched. The CDR3 runs to 15 residues.

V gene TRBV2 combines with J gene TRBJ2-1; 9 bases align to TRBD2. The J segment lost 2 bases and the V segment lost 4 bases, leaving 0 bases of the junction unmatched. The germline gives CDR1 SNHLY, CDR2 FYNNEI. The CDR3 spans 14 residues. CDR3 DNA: TGTGCCAGCAGTGCTAGCGGGGCCTACAATGAGCAGTTCTTC. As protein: CASSASGAYNEQFF.

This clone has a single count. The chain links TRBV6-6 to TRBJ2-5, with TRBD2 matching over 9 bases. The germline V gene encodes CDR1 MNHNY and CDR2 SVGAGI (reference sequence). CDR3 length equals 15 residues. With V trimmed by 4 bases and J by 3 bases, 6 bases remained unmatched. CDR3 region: CASSFGGGGKETQYF. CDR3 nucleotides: TGTGCCAGCAGTTTCGGCGGGGGGGGAAAAGAGACCCAGTACTTC.

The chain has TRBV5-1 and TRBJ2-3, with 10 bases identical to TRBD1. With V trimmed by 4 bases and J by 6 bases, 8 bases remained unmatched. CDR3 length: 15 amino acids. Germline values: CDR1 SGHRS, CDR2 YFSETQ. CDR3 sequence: CASSARTGGRDTQYF. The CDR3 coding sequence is TGCGCCAGCAGCGCCAGGACAGGGGGAAGGGATACGCAGTATTTT.

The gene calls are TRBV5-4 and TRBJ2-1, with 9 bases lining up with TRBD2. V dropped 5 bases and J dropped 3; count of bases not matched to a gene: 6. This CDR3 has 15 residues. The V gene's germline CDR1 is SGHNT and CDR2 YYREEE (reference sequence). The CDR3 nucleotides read TGTGCCAGCAGAGGAGGGACTAGCAACTACAATGAGCAGTTCTTC. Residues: CASRGGTSNYNEQFF.